The 13 T cell receptor beta chains presented below share a single source sample, sequenced in a study of Ad26.COV2.S vaccination and SARS-CoV-2 variants. Treatment indicated: around 19 received Ad26.COV2.S at low or high dose, single or two shots; a few received placebo; per-sample allocation not given. All samples were drawn on day 63, counting from the first vaccine or placebo injection. Sequencing used immunoSEQ multiplex PCR; TCRdb keeps in-frame clones, though not all of them. In the table there are some 340,000 clones, approximately 80% of which are singletons. The sequenced sample was peripheral blood, obtained in a trial of Ad26.COV2.S vaccine versus placebo. The receptors here all came from a person aged 18 to 65 who received the Ad26.COV2.S COVID-19 vaccine or a placebo.

The chain joins TRBV7-9 to TRBJ2-2, with no clear D. The CDR3 has 13 residues. The ends were cut back, 5 bases at V and 4 bases at J, with 8 bases in the middle. Looked up from germline, CDR1 is SEHNR and CDR2 is FQNEAQ (reference sequence). In DNA, the CDR3 is TGTGCCAGCAGCGGGCACCTCACCGGGGAGCTGTTTTTT. Residues: CASSGHLTGELFF.

The chain combines TRBV9 with TRBJ2-3; 16 bases are a match to TRBD2. Germline V gene sequence: CDR1 SGDLS, CDR2 YYNGEE. The CDR3 totals 18 residues. With 0 bases clipped from V and 6 bases from J, the junction kept 7 bases outside the gene matches. The DNA for the CDR3 is TGTGCCAGCAGCGTAGTGGGACTAGCGGGGGGGCCGGTGGATACGCAGTATTTT. It specifies CASSVVGLAGGPVDTQYF.

This chain connects TRBV10-3 to TRBJ2-2; 8 bases line up with TRBD1. This CDR3 region has 16 residues. V shed 2 bases and J 3 bases; nucleotides not matched to a gene: 5. Germline V CDR1 and CDR2: ENHRY, SYGVKD. CDR3 region: CAISEKTGADTGELFF. The DNA for the CDR3 is TGTGCCATCAGTGAGAAGACAGGGGCGGACACCGGGGAGCTGTTTTTT.

This clone came up once. This chain uses TRBV11-3 with TRBJ2-7; 7 bases match TRBD2. Germline trimming cut 5 bases from V and 5 bases from J; bases unmatched to any gene: 3. CDR1 and CDR2 (germline): SGHNT, YENEEA. This CDR3 contains 12 residues. This CDR3 reads CASSPGTNEQYF. CDR3 bases: TGTGCCAGCAGCCCCGGGACTAACGAGCAGTACTTC. Full variable domain (remainder filled in from reference TRBV11-3 and TRBJ2-7): EAGVVQSPRYKIIEKKQPVAFWCNPISGHNTLYWYLQNLGQGPELLIRYENEEAVDDSQLPKDRFSAERLKGVDSTLKIQPAELGDSAVYLCASSPGTNEQYFGPGTRLTVT.

This rearrangement joins TRBV6-5 to TRBJ1-2, with a weak D call TRBD1 (5 bases). Trimming shortened V by 1 base and J by 6 bases, and 9 bases separated the two germline ends. The CDR3 is 13 amino acids. Germline V gene data show CDR1 as MNHEY and CDR2 as SVGAGI. DNA for the CDR3: TGTGCCAGCAGTTACTTAGGGGAGCATGGCTACACCTTC. This sequence encodes CASSYLGEHGYTF.

There are a few counts of this clone. This chain connects TRBV14 to TRBJ1-1; D remains ambiguous. The CDR3 loop spans 17 amino acids. V lost 0 bases and J 7 bases, leaving 21 bases between the germline ends. CDR1 and CDR2 from the germline V gene are SGHDN and FVKESK. CDR3 sequence: CASSQESYNISLIEAFF. The CDR3 bases are TGTGCCAGCAGCCAAGAATCTTACAACATTAGTCTTATTGAAGCTTTCTTT. Variable domain in full (rest from reference TRBV14 and TRBJ1-1): EAGVTQFPSHSVIEKGQTVTLRCDPISGHDNLYWYRRVMGKEIKFLLHFVKESKQDESGMPNNRFLAERTGGTYSTLKVQPAELEDSGVYFCASSQESYNISLIEAFFGQGTRLTVV.

The gene calls are TRBV11-2 and TRBJ2-5; TRBD2 might be the D (5 bases). The CDR3 sequence is 13 residues long. CDR1 and CDR2 from the germline V gene are SGHAT and FQNNGV. Trimming took 1 base from V and 7 from J, leaving 10 bases between them. The CDR3 DNA reads as TGTGCCAGCAGCTTAGGGAGGTCTGCGACCCAGTACTTC. Encoded protein: CASSLGRSATQYF.

The genes are TRBV7-9 and TRBJ1-1; D not certain. The V end lost 5 bases, the J end lost 1 base, and 11 bases lay between the germline ends. The CDR3 runs 14 residues. From germline, CDR1 is SEHNR and CDR2 FQNEAQ (reference sequence). The CDR3 is CASSPWERNTEAFF. For the CDR3, the DNA is TGTGCCAGCAGCCCCTGGGAAAGGAACACTGAAGCTTTCTTT.

CDR3 sequence reads: CASSQDMWGADRASNEKLFF. The CDR3, as DNA: TGTGCCAGCAGCCAAGATATGTGGGGGGCAGACAGGGCGTCTAATGAAAAACTGTTTTTT. The chain carries TRBV3-1 (or the pseudogene TRBV3-2) and TRBJ1-4; 7 bases align to TRBD1. Germline V gene lookup returns CDR1 LGHDT and CDR2 YNNKEL (reference sequence). There are 20 residues in the CDR3. V gave up 0 bases and J gave up 3 bases; unmatched junction bases: 16.

V is TRBV5-1 and J is TRBJ1-1; D is undetermined. This CDR3 has 14 amino acids. The germline gives CDR1 SGHRS, CDR2 YFSETQ. Trimming left V 0 bases short and J 2 bases short, with 8 bases between. This chain's CDR3 is CASSLDSVNTEAFF. CDR3 DNA: TGCGCCAGCAGCTTGGATTCGGTTAACACTGAAGCTTTCTTT.

The CDR3 is CASSMRQSASRTQYF. The CDR3 region has the DNA TGTGCCAGTAGTATGCGTCAGTCCGCTTCAAGAACCCAGTACTTC. The J gene is TRBJ2-5, the V gene TRBV19; D is unclear. Germline V CDR1 and CDR2: LNHDA, SQIVND (reference sequence). The ends were cut back, 3 bases at V and 8 bases at J, with 19 bases in the middle. The CDR3 is 15 amino acids.

This clone was observed once. This chain uses TRBV10-3 with TRBJ2-7, with 7 bases that match TRBD2. V lost 6 bases to trimming and J lost 2 bases; unmatched junction nucleotides: 7. CDR3 size: 14 residues. Per the germline V gene, CDR1 is ENHRY and CDR2 is SYGVKD. Here the CDR3 reads CAIRSGDTAYEQYF. Here the CDR3 DNA reads TGTGCCATCAGGAGCGGGGATACTGCCTACGAGCAGTACTTC.

The chain carries TRBV7-2 and TRBJ2-1; the match to TRBD2 covers 11 bases. Trimming took 1 base from V and 5 from J; bases not matched to a gene: 1. CDR3 length equals 15 residues. The germline V gene encodes CDR1 SGHTA and CDR2 FQGNSA. The CDR3, as DNA: TGTGCCAGCAGCTTAGTAGCGGGGGGGCACAATGAGCAGTTCTTC. Translated, it gives CASSLVAGGHNEQFF.